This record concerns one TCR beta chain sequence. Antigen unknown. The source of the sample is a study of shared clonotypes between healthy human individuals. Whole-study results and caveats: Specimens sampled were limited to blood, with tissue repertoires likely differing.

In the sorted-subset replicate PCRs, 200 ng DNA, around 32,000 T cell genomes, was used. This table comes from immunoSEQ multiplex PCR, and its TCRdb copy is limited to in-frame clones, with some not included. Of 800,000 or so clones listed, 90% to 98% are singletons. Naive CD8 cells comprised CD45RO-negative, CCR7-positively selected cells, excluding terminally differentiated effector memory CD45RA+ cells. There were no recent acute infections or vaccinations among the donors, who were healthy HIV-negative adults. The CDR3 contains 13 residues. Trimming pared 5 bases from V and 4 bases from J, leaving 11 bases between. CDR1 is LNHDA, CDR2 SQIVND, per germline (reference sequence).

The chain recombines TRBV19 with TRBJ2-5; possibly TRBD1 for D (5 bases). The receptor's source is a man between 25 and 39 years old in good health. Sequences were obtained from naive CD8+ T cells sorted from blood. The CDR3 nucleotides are TGTGCCAGTAGTCAAGACAGCTCAGAGACCCAGTACTTC. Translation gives CASSQDSSETQYF.